This T cell receptor (beta chain) was documented in a study of regulatory T cells in long-lasting Graves disease. Indicated time point: persistent/refractory GD, antithyroid drugs over 5 years with positive TRAb. After RNA was extracted from PBMCs, the TCR library was made from it. This clonotype has only a few counts. Likely a read error: the CDR3 ends without its conserved phenylalanine or tryptophan. Arm-PCR of CDR3 regions and iRepertoire HTBI primers were used to build TCR beta libraries. TCRdb re-derived calls from the multiplex PCR reads in MiXCR, one entry per CDR3 protein. Among around 450,000 distinct CDR3 sequences listed, under 25% were seen once. Sequencing used peripheral blood mononuclear cells (PBMCs), obtained when the disease was refractory, from a patient treated with antithyroid drugs. The receptor was isolated from a female donor with Graves disease.

The CDR3 sequence: CASSLVGAVEGNTEAFL. DNA of the CDR3: TGTGCCAGCAGCTTAGTGGGGGCAGTGGAGGGGAACACTGAAGCTTTCCTT. The gene calls are TRBV11-3 and TRBJ1-1; a possible D gene is TRBD1 (6 bases). This CDR3 comprises 17 residues. Germline CDR1 reads SGHNT; CDR2 reads YENEEA. Deletions cut 1 base from V and 1 base from J, with 16 bases between.